This T cell receptor beta chain was captured in a study of blood T cells in healthy people across ages. Study overall: Template switching picked up about one barcoded beta molecule for each two T cells.

CDR1 and CDR2 from the germline V gene are SGHTA and FQGNSA. The V end lost 2 bases, the J end lost 0 bases, and 8 bases lay between the germline ends. The CDR3 totals 16 residues. Sample-barcoded 5' priming and a J-beta primer mix drove a second PCR of roughly 7 to 11 cycles. With 12 random nucleotides, a template-switch adaptor tagged each individual cDNA molecule. Sequencing recovered at least 3 million CDR3-containing paired-end reads from each sample. From the 5' RACE reads, TCRdb called clonotypes with MiXCR, one entry per CDR3 protein. The table shows about 830,000 distinct CDR3 sequences, with roughly 64% occurring only once. Study-level points and caveats: Relative to aged donors, long-lived donors carried more naive CD4+ cells and displayed higher diversity.

In regard to this clonotype: The antigen is undetermined.

The gene calls are TRBV7-2 and TRBJ2-6; D is uncertain. The receptor was derived from a man aged 25 to 40 in good health. Sequencing was done on a sample of blood. The CDR3 reads CASSLRVSSGANVLTF. The CDR3 nucleotides are TGTGCCAGCAGCTTACGCGTTTCCTCTGGGGCCAACGTCCTGACTTTC.